Below, 25 T cell receptor beta chains from the same sample are listed, as sequenced in a study of Ad26.COV2.S vaccination and SARS-CoV-2 variants. The method was immunoSEQ multiplex PCR; TCRdb's version includes in-frame clones alone and lacks a portion of them. The data contain approximately 340,000 clones, about 85% of them singletons. Treatment of the sample: roughly 18 received Ad26.COV2.S at low or high dose, single or two shots; several received placebo; per-sample allocation not given. Material that was analyzed had been drawn on day 63 after the first vaccine or placebo injection. This specimen was peripheral blood, taken in a trial of Ad26.COV2.S vaccine versus placebo. These receptors were taken from a person between 18 and 60 years old who received the Ad26.COV2.S COVID-19 vaccine or a placebo.

The CDR3 bases are TGTGCCATCAGGCCCCAGGGGAACACCGGGGAGCTGTTTTTT. Its translation is CAIRPQGNTGELFF. V usage is TRBV10-3 and J usage is TRBJ2-2, with a tentative D call TRBD1 (5 bases). The germline V gene has CDR1 ENHRY and CDR2 SYGVKD. CDR3 size: 14 residues. Trimming took 6 bases from V and 1 from J, leaving 9 bases between them.

The chain employs TRBV24-1 and TRBJ2-5; 7 bases match TRBD1. CDR3 length equals 15 residues. The junction had 6 bases not matched to a gene; V was cut back by 3 bases and J by 3 bases. Germline assignment: CDR1 KGHDR and CDR2 SFDVKD. The chain's CDR3 is CATSDQTGWEETQYF. The CDR3, as DNA: TGTGCCACCAGTGATCAGACAGGGTGGGAAGAGACCCAGTACTTC.

Only one count was recorded for this clone. The rearrangement links TRBV9 to TRBJ2-2; TRBD2 matches at 10 bases. This CDR3 is built from 16 residues. Unmatched junction bases numbered 3, after V lost 3 bases and J lost 1 base. Germline V lookup: CDR1 SGDLS, CDR2 YYNGEE. Here the CDR3 DNA reads TGTGCCAGCAGCGCCCGGACTAGCGGGAACACCGGGGAGCTGTTTTTT. Translation: CASSARTSGNTGELFF.

The chain is built from TRBV5-4 and TRBJ2-3, with D tentatively TRBD2 (6 bases). Trimming cost V 6 bases and J 4 bases, with 18 bases left between them. Germline V gene sequence: CDR1 SGHNT, CDR2 YYREEE (reference sequence). The CDR3 runs 15 residues. The CDR3 DNA is TGTGCCAGCACCTACGGCGGGGACCGTCCAGATACGCAGTATTTT. It translates to CASTYGGDRPDTQYF.

This chain joins TRBV27 and TRBJ1-4; D may be TRBD1 (5 bases). Trimming took off 4 bases at V and 7 bases at J, with 10 bases between the two ends. Germline CDR1 MNHEY, CDR2 SMNVEV (reference sequence). The CDR3 runs 13 residues. The CDR3 region is CASSWGLGEKLFF. DNA for the CDR3: TGTGCCAGCAGTTGGGGACTAGGTGAAAAACTGTTTTTT.

To note about this clone: Its ends do not fully match the called genes, so a read error is possible. The rearrangement joins TRBV7-9 to TRBJ2-1; no firm D call. This CDR3 has 13 residues. Germline V lookup: CDR1 SEHNR, CDR2 FQNEAQ (reference sequence). CDR3 in amino acids: CASSPRFPLEPFF. CDR3 sequence (DNA): TGTGCCAGCAGCCCCCGCTTCCCGCTAGAGCCGTTCTTC.

This chain joins TRBV28 and TRBJ2-4; 7 nucleotides match TRBD1. CDR1 and CDR2 (germline): MDHEN, SYDVKM. V was clipped by 10 bases and J by 1 base; unmatched bases: 7. The CDR3 is made up of 14 amino acids. The CDR3 loop is CATKQGLAKNIQYF. The CDR3 nucleotides read TGTGCCACCAAACAGGGGTTGGCCAAAAACATTCAGTACTTC.

This clone was observed a handful of times. V gene TRBV13 combines with J gene TRBJ2-5, with D perhaps being TRBD1 or TRBD2 (6 bases each). In germline, CDR1 is PRHDT, CDR2 FYEKMQ (reference sequence). The CDR3 sequence is 14 residues long. The ends were cut back, 8 bases at V and 5 bases at J, with 18 bases in the middle. The CDR3 region is CASGESGGWETQYF. The DNA of the CDR3 is TGTGCCAGCGGGGAATCCGGGGGCTGGGAGACCCAGTACTTC.

This clone was recorded a few times. The CDR3, as DNA: TGTGCCAGCAGCTTAGCCGTAGCGGGGGTGTCCTCCTACGAGCAGTACTTC. It yields the protein CASSLAVAGVSSYEQYF. This chain connects TRBV7-6 to TRBJ2-7, with 9 nucleotides matching TRBD2. The CDR3 sequence is 17 residues long. J was trimmed by 0 bases and V by 0 bases; bases with no gene match: 6. Looked up from germline, CDR1 is SGHVS and CDR2 is FNYEAQ.

The genes are TRBV24-1 and TRBJ2-3; a possible D gene is TRBD1 (8 bases). Trimming took off 7 bases at V and 3 bases at J, with 13 bases between the two ends. The CDR3 covers 14 residues. Germline V gives CDR1 KGHDR, CDR2 SFDVKD. The CDR3 sequence: CATSGQGGTDTQYF. The CDR3 nucleotides are TGTGCCACCAGCGGACAGGGAGGGACAGATACGCAGTATTTT.

The chain recombines TRBV6-1 with TRBJ1-1; perhaps TRBD1 as D (6 bases). Trimming pared 1 base from V and 2 bases from J, leaving 11 bases between. CDR1 is MNHNS, CDR2 SASEGT, per germline. The CDR3 has 15 amino acids. CDR3: CASSEVIGGNTEAFF. CDR3 DNA sequence: TGTGCCAGCAGTGAAGTGATAGGGGGAAACACTGAAGCTTTCTTT.

The genes are TRBV29-1 and TRBJ1-5, with D unclear. The V and J ends lost 4 bases and 6 bases respectively, with 19 bases between them. The CDR3 is 15 amino acids. Germline CDR1 SQVTM, CDR2 ANQGSEA. The CDR3 bases are TGCAGCGTTGGCGATCGTCGGGCACGTAGTCAGCCCCAGCATTTT. It specifies CSVGDRRARSQPQHF.

V gene TRBV9 combines with J gene TRBJ2-1, with a possible D match to TRBD1 (5 bases). Germline values: CDR1 SGDLS, CDR2 YYNGEE. V was pared by 1 base and J by 8 bases, with 7 bases between. The length of the CDR3 is 12 residues. The CDR3 protein is CASSVQGYEQFF. The DNA of the CDR3 is TGTGCCAGCAGCGTACAGGGCTATGAGCAGTTCTTC.

The rearrangement joins TRBV27 to TRBJ2-7; 9 positions match TRBD2. Germline V CDR1 and CDR2: MNHEY, SMNVEV (reference sequence). The CDR3 runs to 15 residues. Trimming removed 2 bases from V and 3 bases from J; junction bases left unmatched: 5. The CDR3 nucleotides read TGTGCCAGCAGTTTAAAAGCGGGGGGCTACTACGAGCAGTACTTC. Translating gives CASSLKAGGYYEQYF.

The chain is built from TRBV28 and TRBJ2-6, with TRBD1 matching over 7 bases. V lost 11 bases and J lost 0; bases outside the gene matches: 4. CDR3 length: 14 residues. Germline V CDR1 and CDR2: MDHEN, SYDVKM. DNA of the CDR3: TGTGCCGGTTCAGGGGGCTCTGGGGCCAACGTCCTGACTTTC. This codes for CAGSGGSGANVLTF. The full variable domain, rest sourced from reference TRBV28 and TRBJ2-6, is DVKVTQSSRYLVKRTGEKVFLECVQDMDHENMFWYRQDPGLGLRLIYFSYDVKMKEKGDIPEGYSVSREKKERFSLILESASTNQTSMYLCAGSGGSGANVLTFGAGSRLTVL.

This chain links TRBV10-1 with TRBJ2-5; maybe TRBD1 (5 bases). Germline CDR1 is WNHNN and CDR2 is SYGVQD (reference sequence). The CDR3 loop spans 16 amino acids. Trimming removed 5 bases from V and 0 bases from J, with 16 bases in between. The CDR3 region is CASSSDSGNNQETQYF. CDR3 bases: TGCGCCAGCAGTTCCGACAGTGGGAATAACCAAGAGACCCAGTACTTC.

The chain employs TRBV2 and TRBJ2-3; no clear D. This CDR3 has 11 residues. The V and J ends lost 7 bases and 3 bases respectively, with 5 bases between them. Germline lookup yields CDR1 SNHLY and CDR2 FYNNEI. CDR3 sequence reads: CASKETDTQYF. As DNA, the CDR3 is TGTGCCAGCAAAGAAACAGATACGCAGTATTTT.

This chain links TRBV9 with TRBJ1-1; 7 nucleotides agree with TRBD1. V shed 5 bases, J shed 12 bases, and the junction held 10 bases outside the gene matches. The CDR3 is 12 amino acids. Germline V CDR1 and CDR2: SGDLS, YYNGEE. The CDR3 DNA follows: TGTGCCAGCAGAGCCCGGACAGGTGAGACTTTCTTT. This gives the protein CASRARTGETFF.

The chain has TRBV5-4 and TRBJ2-7; no clear D gene. Trimming stripped 0 bases from V and 0 bases from J, with 10 bases between. Germline CDR1 reads SGHNT; CDR2 reads YYREEE (reference sequence). The CDR3 is made up of 15 amino acids. For the CDR3, the DNA is TGTGCCAGCAGCTTGGCAGGCCAACTCTCCTACGAGCAGTACTTC. Its protein is CASSLAGQLSYEQYF.

The chain carries TRBV5-6 and TRBJ2-5; 8 bases are shared with TRBD1. The CDR3 loop spans 17 amino acids. Germline CDR1 and CDR2: SGHDT and YYEEEE. After removal of 1 base from V and 0 bases from J, the junction contained 8 bases not matched to a gene. CDR3 sequence reads: CASSLRRTGNYQETQYF. The CDR3 bases are TGTGCCAGCAGCTTGAGGCGGACAGGGAACTACCAAGAGACCCAGTACTTC.

This chain links TRBV6-5 with TRBJ2-7; no definite D call. CDR3 length: 15 residues. V was cut by 1 base and J by 1 base, with 11 bases left in between. Germline CDR1 and CDR2: MNHEY and SVGAGI. This chain's CDR3 is CASSYLRQASYEQYF. The CDR3 DNA reads TGTGCCAGCAGTTACTTACGGCAGGCATCCTACGAGCAGTACTTC.

The chain links TRBV11-2 to TRBJ1-1, with D unresolved. CDR3 length equals 15 residues. Per germline, CDR1 SGHAT and CDR2 FQNNGV. Trimming took off 1 base at V and 2 bases at J, with 11 bases between the two ends. The CDR3 DNA reads as TGTGCCAGCAGCTTAGGAAGGGTACTTAACACTGAAGCTTTCTTT. Translating it yields CASSLGRVLNTEAFF. The full variable domain, with the rest looked up from reference TRBV11-2 and TRBJ1-1, is EAGVAQSPRYKIIEKRQSVAFWCNPISGHATLYWYQQILGQGPKLLIQFQNNGVVDDSQLPKDRFSAERLKGVDSTLKIQPAKLEDSAVYLCASSLGRVLNTEAFFGQGTRLTVV.

The chain is built from TRBV5-6 and TRBJ2-2; 8 nucleotides match TRBD1. This CDR3 is 19 amino acids long. Trimming at V came to 4 bases and at J to 2 bases, leaving 16 bases not matched to a gene. Germline loops: CDR1 SGHDT, CDR2 YYEEEE. The chain's CDR3 is CASSPPFGTGGGNTGELFF. Written as DNA, the CDR3 is TGTGCCAGCAGCCCACCGTTCGGGACAGGAGGCGGTAACACCGGGGAGCTGTTTTTT.

The J gene is TRBJ2-1, the V gene TRBV4-1; perhaps TRBD2 as D (6 bases). This CDR3 has 15 residues. Trimming took off 1 base at V and 6 bases at J, with 13 bases between the two ends. Germline assignment: CDR1 MGHRA and CDR2 YSYEKL. For the CDR3, the DNA is TGCGCCAGCAGCCAAGGGTTCGGGACTGTCAATGAGCAGTTCTTC. The encoded protein is CASSQGFGTVNEQFF.

DNA for the CDR3: TGTGCCAGCAGTTACCCGGACAGGGTCGGGGAGCTGTTTTTT. Encoded protein: CASSYPDRVGELFF. The chain joins TRBV6-5 to TRBJ2-2, with 8 bases identical to TRBD1. The trim removed 2 bases at V and 7 bases at J, leaving 3 bases unmatched. Germline CDR1 and CDR2: MNHEY and SVGAGI. The CDR3 has 14 residues.